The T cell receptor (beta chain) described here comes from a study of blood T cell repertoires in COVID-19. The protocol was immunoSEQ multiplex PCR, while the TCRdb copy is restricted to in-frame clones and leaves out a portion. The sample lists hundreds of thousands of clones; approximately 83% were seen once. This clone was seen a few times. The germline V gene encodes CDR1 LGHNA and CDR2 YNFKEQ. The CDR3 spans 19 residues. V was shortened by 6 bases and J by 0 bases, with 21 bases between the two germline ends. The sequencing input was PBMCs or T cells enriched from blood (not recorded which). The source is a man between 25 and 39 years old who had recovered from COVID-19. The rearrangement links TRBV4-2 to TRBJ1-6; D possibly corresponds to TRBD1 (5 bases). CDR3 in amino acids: CASSPQGLDRSSYNSPLHF. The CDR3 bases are TGTGCCAGCAGTCCCCAGGGACTGGACCGAAGCTCCTATAATTCACCCCTCCACTTT.